The present TCR beta chain was sequenced within a study of blood T cells in healthy people across ages. Healthy Caucasian individuals from Russia aged roughly 6 to 90 were enrolled as donors. Extracted total RNA amounted to at least 5.5 micrograms for each sample. This clonotype was detected only a few times. A sample-barcoded 5' primer and a J-beta primer mix were used in a second PCR of roughly 6 to 11 cycles. TCRdb recomputed calls from the 5' RACE reads with MiXCR, one row per CDR3 protein. Here the sample spans about 800,000 distinct CDR3 sequences, 20% to 25% being singletons. Germline V gene lookup returns CDR1 MNHEY and CDR2 SVGEGT. Trimming pared 7 bases from V and 0 bases from J, leaving 13 bases between. CDR3 size: 15 residues. These same records also appear under a second study, on T cells of mothers and their children.

This clonotype originated in a boy younger than 18 in good health. The V and J genes are TRBV6-2 or TRBV6-3 and TRBJ2-1, with D uncertain. Sequences were obtained from blood. CDR3 residues: CASTVDRSSYNEQFF. The DNA for the CDR3 is TGTGCCAGCACCGTCGACCGTAGCTCCTACAATGAGCAGTTCTTC.